This entry describes one T cell receptor beta chain. The clone's antigen remains unknown. No quality values exist for individual bases; no much larger clone is one base distant. The Quick-DNA Microprep Kit was used to extract genomic DNA from the sorted cells. Amplification of TCRbeta DNA was done with the immunoSEQ hsTCRbeta kit, following the protocol from the manufacturer. TCRbeta libraries were sequenced on an Illumina MiSeq instrument. Per the original workflow: After out-of-frame sequences were removed, around 2,200,000 distinct TCRbeta sequences remained, averaging around 67,000 per individual. Each individual was scored by the count of fewer than 200 previously reported CMV-associated TCRbeta sequences and the total productive distinct TCRbeta count. A beta-binomial model was reimplemented in Python, and scikit-learn random forests with default parameters were trained on US cohort data. Classifier performance on the Belgian cohort was reported as the median AUC with percentile confidence intervals calculated over 10,000 bootstrap iterations. In TCRdb, the immuneACCESS table is reduced to in-frame sequences with V and J assigned. These tables do not hold every clone; where another copy was compared, an unresolved V gene accounts for under half, and the others remain unexplained. V and J calls and clone size are as listed in that table; D and trimming were resolved from the DNA. A total of some 87,000 clones appear in this sample, about four fifths of them only once. 3.5% to 4% of the sample lies in the top ten.

The CDR3 runs 14 residues from the cysteine to the phenylalanine. Here the CDR3 DNA is all that survives: 42 bases in frame from base 1. Via the germline V gene, CDR1 is MNHNS and CDR2 SASEGT. The junction carries 8 bases between V and J, which are trimmed by 1 base and 4 bases respectively. A FACSAria II was used to sort memory CD4+ T cells, defined as single viable CD3+CD4+CD8-CD45RO+ cells. CMV serostatus was determined using a Roche Elecsys assay that detects serum IgG against CMV pp150, pp28, p38 and p52. After the samples were thawed, total CD4+ T cells were enriched through positive selection using CD4 magnetic microbeads. The samples came from a different study that was designed specifically to examine the CD4+ T cell memory repertoire. Peripheral blood mononuclear cells were isolated and cryopreserved according to standard operating procedures, and serum was stored at -80 degrees C. The staining relied on CD3-PerCP (BW264/56), CD4-APC (RPA-T4), CD45RO-PE (UCHT1) and CD8-Pacific Orange (3B5) antibodies, and Sytox blue was used to exclude non-viable cells.

This entry is derived from a study of memory CD4+ T cells and cytomegalovirus serostatus (dated by TCRdb to between 2018 and 2021). About the investigation overall: The roughly 35 healthy Belgian adults in the cohort included 9 who were CMV seropositive and 24 who were CMV seronegative. The study sequenced CD4+ memory TCRbeta repertoires of a Belgian cohort with known cytomegalovirus serostatus to replicate a published TCR-based CMV serostatus classifier.

Here is what the overall study found, with its caveats: Only CD4+CD45RO+ memory cells were sequenced, unlike the original study, which covered naive and memory CD4+ and CD8+ populations. For CMV serostatus prediction, a median bootstrapped AUC of approximately 0.95 was reached with the original framework, and a median bootstrapped AUC of about 0.89 was reached with a US-trained random forest. Among the 150 to 200 previously reported CMV-associated TCRbeta sequences, 67 showed up in the CD4+ memory repertoires, with each one found in between one and five individuals. On the Belgian cohort, the classifier built on the original framework reached a median bootstrapped AUC of around 0.95, with a 95% CI of 0.76-1.00. Results were interpreted as suggesting that the CMV-associated TCR signature is largely present in the CD4+ memory repertoire.

Sequencing was done on a sample of memory CD4+ T cells from blood. The chain is encoded by TRBV6-1 joined to TRBJ1-3, with the D gene too uncertain to name. The TCR was taken from an adult in good health and CMV-seropositive. The CDR3: CASSEDGRGNTIYF. DNA sequence: TGTGCCAGCAGTGAAGATGGACGAGGAAACACCATATATTTT.